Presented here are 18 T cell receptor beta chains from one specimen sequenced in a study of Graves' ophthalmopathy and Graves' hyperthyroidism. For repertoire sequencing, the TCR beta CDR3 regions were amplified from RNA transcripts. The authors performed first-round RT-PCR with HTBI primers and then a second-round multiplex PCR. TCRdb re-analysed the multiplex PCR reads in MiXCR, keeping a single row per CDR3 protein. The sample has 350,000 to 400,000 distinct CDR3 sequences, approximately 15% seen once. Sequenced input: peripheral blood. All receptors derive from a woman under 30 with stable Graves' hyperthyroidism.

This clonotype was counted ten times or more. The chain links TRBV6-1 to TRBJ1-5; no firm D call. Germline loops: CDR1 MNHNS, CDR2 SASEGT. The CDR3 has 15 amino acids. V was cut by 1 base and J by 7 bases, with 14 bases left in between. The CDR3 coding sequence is TGTGCCAGCAGTGAAGTGGTGAAGGTTGGCCAGCCCCAGCATTTT. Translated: CASSEVVKVGQPQHF.

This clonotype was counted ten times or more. The CDR3 loop is CASSHNSGTEAFF. In DNA form, the CDR3 reads TGTGCCAGCAGCCACAACAGTGGCACTGAAGCTTTCTTT. This chain connects TRBV12-3 or TRBV12-4 to TRBJ1-1; D is uncertain. The germline V and J ends were trimmed by 6 bases and 4 bases, with 12 bases remaining between them. There are 13 residues in the CDR3.

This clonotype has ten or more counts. CDR3 residues: CSAQYNLNTEAFF. CDR3 sequence (DNA): TGCAGTGCCCAATACAATCTAAACACTGAAGCTTTCTTT. V usage is TRBV20-1 and J usage is TRBJ1-1; D uncertain. The V gene lost 6 bases and the J gene lost 2 bases, with 13 bases spanning the gap. From germline, CDR1 is DFQATT and CDR2 SNEGSKA (reference sequence). This CDR3 region has 13 residues.

CDR3 nucleotides: TGCAGTGCTAGACAGGGCCTCCAAGAGACCCAGTACTTC. It encodes CSARQGLQETQYF. The V gene is TRBV20-1, the J gene TRBJ2-5, with D possibly being TRBD1 (5 bases). Germline CDR1 and CDR2: DFQATT and SNEGSKA (reference sequence). V was clipped by 2 bases and J by 1 base, with 8 bases between them. The CDR3 contains 13 residues.

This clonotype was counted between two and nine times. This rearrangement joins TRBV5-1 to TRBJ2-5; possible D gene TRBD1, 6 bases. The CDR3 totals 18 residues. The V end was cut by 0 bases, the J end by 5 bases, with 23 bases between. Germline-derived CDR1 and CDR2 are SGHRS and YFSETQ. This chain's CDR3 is CASSLVLGRDIGGETQYF. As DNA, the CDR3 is TGCGCCAGCAGCTTGGTATTGGGTCGGGACATTGGCGGGGAGACCCAGTACTTC.

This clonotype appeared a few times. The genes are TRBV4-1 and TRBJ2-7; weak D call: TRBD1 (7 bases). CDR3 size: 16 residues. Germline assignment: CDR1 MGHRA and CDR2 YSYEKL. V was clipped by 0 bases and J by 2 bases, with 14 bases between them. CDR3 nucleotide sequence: TGCGCCAGCAGCCAAGAGCGGGACAGTCTAACCTACGAGCAGTACTTC. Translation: CASSQERDSLTYEQYF.

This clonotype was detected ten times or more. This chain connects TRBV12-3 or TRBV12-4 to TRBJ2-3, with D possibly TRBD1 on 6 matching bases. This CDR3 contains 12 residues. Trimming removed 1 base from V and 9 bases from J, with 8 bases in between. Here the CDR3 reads CASSLGGRTQYF. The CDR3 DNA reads TGTGCCAGCAGTTTAGGGGGGCGCACGCAGTATTTT.

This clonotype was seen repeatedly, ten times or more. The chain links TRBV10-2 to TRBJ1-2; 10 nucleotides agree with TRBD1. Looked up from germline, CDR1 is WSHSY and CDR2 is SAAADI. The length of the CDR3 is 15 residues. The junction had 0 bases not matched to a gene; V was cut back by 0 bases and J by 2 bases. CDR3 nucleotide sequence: TGCGCCAGCAGTGAGTCGGGACAGGGGAACTATGGCTACACCTTC. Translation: CASSESGQGNYGYTF.

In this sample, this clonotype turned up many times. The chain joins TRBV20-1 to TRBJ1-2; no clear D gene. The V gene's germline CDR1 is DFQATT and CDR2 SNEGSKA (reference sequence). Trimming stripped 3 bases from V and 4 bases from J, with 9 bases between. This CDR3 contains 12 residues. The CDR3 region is CSARVDGYGYTF. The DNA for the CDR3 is TGCAGTGCTAGGGTGGACGGCTATGGCTACACCTTC.

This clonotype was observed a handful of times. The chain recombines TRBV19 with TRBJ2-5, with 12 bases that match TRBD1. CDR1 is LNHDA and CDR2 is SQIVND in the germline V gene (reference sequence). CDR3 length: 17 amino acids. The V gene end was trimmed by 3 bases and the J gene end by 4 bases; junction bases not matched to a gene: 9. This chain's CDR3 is CASSIVSGTGGLETQYF. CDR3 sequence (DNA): TGTGCCAGTAGTATTGTATCTGGGACAGGGGGCTTAGAGACCCAGTACTTC.

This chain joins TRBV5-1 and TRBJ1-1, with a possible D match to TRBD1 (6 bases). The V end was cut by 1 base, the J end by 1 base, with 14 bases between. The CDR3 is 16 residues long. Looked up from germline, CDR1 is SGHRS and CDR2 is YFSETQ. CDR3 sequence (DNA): TGCGCCAGCAGCTTGCAAGGGGGGGGCCGGAACACTGAAGCTTTCTTT. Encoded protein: CASSLQGGGRNTEAFF. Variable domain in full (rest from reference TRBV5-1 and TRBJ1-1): KAGVTQTPRYLIKTRGQQVTLSCSPISGHRSVSWYQQTPGQGLQFLFEYFSETQRNKGNFPGRFSGRQFSNSRSEMNVSTLELGDSALYLCASSLQGGGRNTEAFFGQGTRLTVV.

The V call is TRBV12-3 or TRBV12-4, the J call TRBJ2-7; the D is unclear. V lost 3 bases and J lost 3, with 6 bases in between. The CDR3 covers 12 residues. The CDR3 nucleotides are TGTGCCAGCAGTTTTGACATCTACGAGCAGTACTTC. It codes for CASSFDIYEQYF.

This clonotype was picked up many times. The CDR3 is CASSPGGTQTEAFF. CDR3 DNA sequence: TGTGCCAGCAGCCCGGGGGGGACCCAGACTGAAGCTTTCTTT. V is TRBV7-2 and J is TRBJ1-1, with D possibly TRBD1 on 5 matching bases. From germline, CDR1 is SGHTA and CDR2 FQGNSA. V lost 5 bases and J 5 bases, leaving 15 bases between the germline ends. The CDR3 is made up of 14 amino acids.

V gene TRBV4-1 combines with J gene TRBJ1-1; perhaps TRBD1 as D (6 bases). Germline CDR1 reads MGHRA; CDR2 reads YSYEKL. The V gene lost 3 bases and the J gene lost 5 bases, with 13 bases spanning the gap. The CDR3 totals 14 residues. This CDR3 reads CASSQNRDETEAFF. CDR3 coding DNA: TGCGCCAGCAGCCAGAACAGGGACGAAACTGAAGCTTTCTTT.

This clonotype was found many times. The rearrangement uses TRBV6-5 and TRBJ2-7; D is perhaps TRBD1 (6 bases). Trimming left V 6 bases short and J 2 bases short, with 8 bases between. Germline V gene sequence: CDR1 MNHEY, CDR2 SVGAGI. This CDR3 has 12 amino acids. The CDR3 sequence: CASRTGPYEQYF. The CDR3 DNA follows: TGTGCCAGCAGGACAGGTCCCTACGAGCAGTACTTC.

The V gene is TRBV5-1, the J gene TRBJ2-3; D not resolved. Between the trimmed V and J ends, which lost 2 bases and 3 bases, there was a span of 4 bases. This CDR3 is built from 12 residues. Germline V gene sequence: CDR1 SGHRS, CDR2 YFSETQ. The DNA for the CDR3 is TGCGCCAGCAGCTTCTTAACAGATACGCAGTATTTT. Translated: CASSFLTDTQYF.

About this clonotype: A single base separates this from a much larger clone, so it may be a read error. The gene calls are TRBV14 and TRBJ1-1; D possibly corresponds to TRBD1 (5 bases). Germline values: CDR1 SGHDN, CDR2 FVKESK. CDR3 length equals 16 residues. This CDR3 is CDSSQDLGRVNTEAFF. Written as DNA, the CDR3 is TGTGACAGCAGCCAAGATCTAGGCAGGGTGAACACTGAAGCTTTCTTT.

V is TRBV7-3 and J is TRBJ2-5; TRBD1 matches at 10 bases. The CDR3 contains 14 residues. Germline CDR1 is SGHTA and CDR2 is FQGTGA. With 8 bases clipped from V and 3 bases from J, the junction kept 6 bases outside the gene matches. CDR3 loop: CASRLGTGEETQYF. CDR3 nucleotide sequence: TGTGCCAGCCGCCTAGGGACAGGGGAAGAGACCCAGTACTTC.